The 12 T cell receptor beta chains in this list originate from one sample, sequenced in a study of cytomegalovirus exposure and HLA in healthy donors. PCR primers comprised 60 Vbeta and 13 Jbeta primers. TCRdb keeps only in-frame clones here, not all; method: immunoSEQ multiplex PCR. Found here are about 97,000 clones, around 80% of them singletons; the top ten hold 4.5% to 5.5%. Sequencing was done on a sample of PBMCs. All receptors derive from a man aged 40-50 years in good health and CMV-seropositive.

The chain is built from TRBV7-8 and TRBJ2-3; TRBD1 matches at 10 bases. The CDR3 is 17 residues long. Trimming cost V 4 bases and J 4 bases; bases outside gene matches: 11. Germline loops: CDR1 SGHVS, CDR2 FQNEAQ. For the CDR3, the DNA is TGTGCCAGCAGCTCCGGGACAGGGGAATTTTTCGCAGATACGCAGTATTTT. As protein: CASSSGTGEFFADTQYF.

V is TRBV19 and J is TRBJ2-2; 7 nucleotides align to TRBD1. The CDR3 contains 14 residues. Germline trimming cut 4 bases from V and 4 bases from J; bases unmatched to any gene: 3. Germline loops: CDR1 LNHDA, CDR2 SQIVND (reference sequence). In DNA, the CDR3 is TGTGCCAGTAGTACCGACAGGGCCACCGGGGAGCTGTTTTTT. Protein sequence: CASSTDRATGELFF.

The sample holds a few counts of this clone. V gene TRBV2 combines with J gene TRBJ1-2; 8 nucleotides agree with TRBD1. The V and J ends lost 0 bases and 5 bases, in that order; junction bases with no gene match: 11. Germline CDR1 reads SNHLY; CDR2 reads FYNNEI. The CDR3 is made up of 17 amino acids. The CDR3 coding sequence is TGTGCCAGCAGTGAAGCGCTTGAGGCAGGGGGCTTGTATGGCTACACCTTC. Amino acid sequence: CASSEALEAGGLYGYTF.

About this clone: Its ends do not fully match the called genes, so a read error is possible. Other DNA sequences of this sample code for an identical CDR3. The CDR3 DNA sequence: TGCGCCATCAGTGAGCCTGAGCGGGAGGGGTCCTACAATGAGCAGTTCTTC. It yields the protein CAISEPEREGSYNEQFF. The chain joins TRBV10-3 to TRBJ2-1, with 10 bases that match TRBD2. In germline, CDR1 is ENHRY, CDR2 SYGVKD. The CDR3 is 17 residues long.

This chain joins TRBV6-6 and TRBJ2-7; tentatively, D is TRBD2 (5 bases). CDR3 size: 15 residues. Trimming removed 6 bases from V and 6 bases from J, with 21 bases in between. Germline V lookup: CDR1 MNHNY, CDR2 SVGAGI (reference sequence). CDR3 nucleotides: TGTGCCAGCAGCCGTCCGACAAGAGGGTTAGGCGAGCAGTACTTC. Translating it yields CASSRPTRGLGEQYF.

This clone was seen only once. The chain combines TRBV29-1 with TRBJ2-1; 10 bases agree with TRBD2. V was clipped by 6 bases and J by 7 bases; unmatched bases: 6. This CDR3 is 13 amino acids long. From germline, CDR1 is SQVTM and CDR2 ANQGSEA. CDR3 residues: CSVSGRAGNEQFF. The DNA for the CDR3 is TGCAGCGTAAGCGGGAGGGCCGGGAATGAGCAGTTCTTC.

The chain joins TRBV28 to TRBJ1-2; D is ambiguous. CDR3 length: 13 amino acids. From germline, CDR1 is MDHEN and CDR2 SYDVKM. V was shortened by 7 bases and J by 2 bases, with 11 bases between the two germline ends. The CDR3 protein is CASTPDWNYGYTF. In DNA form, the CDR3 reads TGTGCCAGCACCCCGGACTGGAACTATGGCTACACCTTC.

CDR3 sequence (DNA): TGTGCCAGTAGTACCAGGGGAGAGACCCAGTACTTC. It is translated as CASSTRGETQYF. V is TRBV19 and J is TRBJ2-5; maybe TRBD1 (6 bases). The CDR3 is made up of 12 amino acids. The germline CDR1 and CDR2 sequences are LNHDA and SQIVND (reference sequence). Trimming took 4 bases from V and 4 from J, leaving 7 bases between them.

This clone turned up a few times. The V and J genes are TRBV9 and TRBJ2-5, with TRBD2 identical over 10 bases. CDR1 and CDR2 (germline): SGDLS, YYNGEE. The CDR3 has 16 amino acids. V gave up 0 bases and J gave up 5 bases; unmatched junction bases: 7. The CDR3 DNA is TGTGCCAGCAGCGTAGAGCCTAGCGGGGGTCAGGAGACCCAGTACTTC. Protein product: CASSVEPSGGQETQYF.

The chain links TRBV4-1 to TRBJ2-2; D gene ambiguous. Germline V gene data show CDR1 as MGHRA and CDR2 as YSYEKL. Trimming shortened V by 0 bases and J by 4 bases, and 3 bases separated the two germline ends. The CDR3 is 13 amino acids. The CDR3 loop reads CASSQERTGELFF. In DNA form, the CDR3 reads TGCGCCAGCAGCCAAGAGCGCACCGGGGAGCTGTTTTTT.

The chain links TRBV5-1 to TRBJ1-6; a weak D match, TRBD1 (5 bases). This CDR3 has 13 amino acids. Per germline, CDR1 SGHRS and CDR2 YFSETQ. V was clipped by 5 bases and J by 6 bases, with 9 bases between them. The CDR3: CASRNGGNSPLHF. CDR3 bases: TGCGCCAGCAGGAACGGGGGTAATTCACCCCTCCACTTT.

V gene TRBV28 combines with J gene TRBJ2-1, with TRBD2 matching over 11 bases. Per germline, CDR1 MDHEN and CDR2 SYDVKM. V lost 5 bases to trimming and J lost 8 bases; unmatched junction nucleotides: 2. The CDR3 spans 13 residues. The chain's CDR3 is CASSILAGDEQFF. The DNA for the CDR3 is TGTGCCAGCAGTATACTAGCGGGAGATGAGCAGTTCTTC. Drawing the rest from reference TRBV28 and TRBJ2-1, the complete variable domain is DVKVTQSSRYLVKRTGEKVFLECVQDMDHENMFWYRQDPGLGLRLIYFSYDVKMKEKGDIPEGYSVSREKKERFSLILESASTNQTSMYLCASSILAGDEQFFGPGTRLTVL.